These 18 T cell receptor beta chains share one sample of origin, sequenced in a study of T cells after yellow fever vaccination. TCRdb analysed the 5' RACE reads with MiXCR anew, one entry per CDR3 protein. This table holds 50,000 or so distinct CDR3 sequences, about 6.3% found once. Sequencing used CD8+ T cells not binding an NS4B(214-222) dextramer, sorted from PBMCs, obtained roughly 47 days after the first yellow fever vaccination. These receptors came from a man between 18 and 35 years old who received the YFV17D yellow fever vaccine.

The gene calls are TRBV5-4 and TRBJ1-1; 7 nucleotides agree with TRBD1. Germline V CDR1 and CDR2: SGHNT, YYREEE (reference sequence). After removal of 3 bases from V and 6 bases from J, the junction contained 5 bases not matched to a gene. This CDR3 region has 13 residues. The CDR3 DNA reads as TGTGCCAGCAGCTACCAGGGGGGGGCTGAAGCTTTCTTT. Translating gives CASSYQGGAEAFF.

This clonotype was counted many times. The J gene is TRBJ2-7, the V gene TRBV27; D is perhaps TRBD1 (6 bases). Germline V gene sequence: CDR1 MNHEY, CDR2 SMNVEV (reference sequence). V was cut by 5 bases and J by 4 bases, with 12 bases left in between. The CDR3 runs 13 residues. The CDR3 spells CASSARTAYEQYF. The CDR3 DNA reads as TGTGCCAGCAGTGCGAGGACAGCTTACGAGCAGTACTTC.

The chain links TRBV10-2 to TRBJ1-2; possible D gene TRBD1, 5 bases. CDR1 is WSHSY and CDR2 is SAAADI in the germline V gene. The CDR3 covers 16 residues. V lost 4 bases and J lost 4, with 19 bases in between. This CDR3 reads CASSVSGLGRAYGYTF. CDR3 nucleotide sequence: TGCGCCAGCAGTGTTTCAGGCCTGGGGCGGGCCTATGGCTACACCTTC.

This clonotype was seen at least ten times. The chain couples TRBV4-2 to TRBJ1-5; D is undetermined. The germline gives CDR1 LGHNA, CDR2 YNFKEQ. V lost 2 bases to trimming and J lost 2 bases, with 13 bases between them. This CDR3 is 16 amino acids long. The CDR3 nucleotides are TGTGCCAGCAGCCAAAGGGCCGTGAGCGGCAATCAGCCCCAGCATTTT. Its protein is CASSQRAVSGNQPQHF.

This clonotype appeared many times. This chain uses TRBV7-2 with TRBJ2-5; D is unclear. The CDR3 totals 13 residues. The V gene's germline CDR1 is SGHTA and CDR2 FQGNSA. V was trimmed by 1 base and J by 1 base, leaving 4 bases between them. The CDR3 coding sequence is TGTGCCAGCAGCTTAGAGCCCCAAGAGACCCAGTACTTC. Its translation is CASSLEPQETQYF.

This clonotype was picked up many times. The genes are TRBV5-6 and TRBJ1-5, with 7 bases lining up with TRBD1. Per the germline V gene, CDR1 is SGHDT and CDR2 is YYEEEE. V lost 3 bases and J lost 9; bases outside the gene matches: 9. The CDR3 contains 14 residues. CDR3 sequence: CASSYGTRGWPQHF. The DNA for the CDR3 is TGTGCCAGCAGCTACGGGACCAGGGGGTGGCCCCAGCATTTT.

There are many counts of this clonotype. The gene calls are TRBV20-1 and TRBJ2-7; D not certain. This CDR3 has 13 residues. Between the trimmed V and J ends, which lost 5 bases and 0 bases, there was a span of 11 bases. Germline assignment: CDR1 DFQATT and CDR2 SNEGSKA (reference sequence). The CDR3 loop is CSAREQHSYEQYF. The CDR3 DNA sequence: TGCAGTGCTCGCGAACAGCACTCCTACGAGCAGTACTTC.

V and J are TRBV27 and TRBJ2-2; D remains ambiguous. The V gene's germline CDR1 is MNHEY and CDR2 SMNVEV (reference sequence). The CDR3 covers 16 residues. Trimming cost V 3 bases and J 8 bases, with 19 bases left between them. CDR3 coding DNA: TGTGCCAGCAGTTTGAGGCCGCCACCCTTTTTTGGGGAGCTGTTTTTT. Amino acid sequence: CASSLRPPPFFGELFF.

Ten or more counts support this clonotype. In nucleotides, the CDR3 is TGTGCCAGCAGCTTAGGTTCTAGCGGGGGGGGCACAGATACGCAGTATTTT. It yields the protein CASSLGSSGGGTDTQYF. The rearrangement links TRBV7-3 to TRBJ2-3, with TRBD2 matching over 12 bases. With 2 bases clipped from V and 1 base from J, the junction kept 4 bases outside the gene matches. The CDR3 is made up of 17 amino acids. Germline loops: CDR1 SGHTA, CDR2 FQGTGA.

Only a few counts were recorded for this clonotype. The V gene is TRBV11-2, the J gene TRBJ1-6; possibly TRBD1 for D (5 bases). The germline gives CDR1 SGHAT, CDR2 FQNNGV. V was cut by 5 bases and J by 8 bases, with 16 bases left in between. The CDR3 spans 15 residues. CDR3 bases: TGTGCCAGCAGCCGGGACGCTGGAATGGATTCACCCCTCCACTTT. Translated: CASSRDAGMDSPLHF. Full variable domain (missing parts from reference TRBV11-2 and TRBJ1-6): EAGVAQSPRYKIIEKRQSVAFWCNPISGHATLYWYQQILGQGPKLLIQFQNNGVVDDSQLPKDRFSAERLKGVDSTLKIQPAKLEDSAVYLCASSRDAGMDSPLHFGNGTRLTVT.

CDR3 DNA sequence: TGTGCCAGCGGCATAGCGGGGGGAACCTACGAGCAGTACTTC. It codes for CASGIAGGTYEQYF. The rearrangement links TRBV5-4 to TRBJ2-7, with TRBD2 matching over 10 bases. Germline V CDR1 and CDR2: SGHNT, YYREEE (reference sequence). The CDR3 sequence is 14 residues long. V shed 7 bases, J shed 2 bases, and the junction held 6 bases outside the gene matches.

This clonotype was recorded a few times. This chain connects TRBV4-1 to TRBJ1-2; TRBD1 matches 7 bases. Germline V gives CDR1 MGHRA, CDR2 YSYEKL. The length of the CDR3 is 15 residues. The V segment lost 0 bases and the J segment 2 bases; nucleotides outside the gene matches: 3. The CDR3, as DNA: TGCGCCAGCAGCCAAGATACAGGGGAGAACTATGGCTACACCTTC. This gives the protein CASSQDTGENYGYTF.

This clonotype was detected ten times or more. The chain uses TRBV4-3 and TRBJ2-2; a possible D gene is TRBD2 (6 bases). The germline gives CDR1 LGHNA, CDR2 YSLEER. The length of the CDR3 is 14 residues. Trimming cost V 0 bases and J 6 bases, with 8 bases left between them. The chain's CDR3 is CASSQDGGAGELFF. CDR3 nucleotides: TGCGCCAGCAGCCAAGATGGCGGGGCCGGGGAGCTGTTTTTT.

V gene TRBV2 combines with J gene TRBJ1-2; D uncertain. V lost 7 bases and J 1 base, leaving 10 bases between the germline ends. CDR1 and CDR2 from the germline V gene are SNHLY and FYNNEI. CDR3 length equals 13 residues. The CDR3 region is CASIEGNNYGYTF. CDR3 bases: TGTGCCAGCATAGAAGGGAATAACTATGGCTACACCTTC.

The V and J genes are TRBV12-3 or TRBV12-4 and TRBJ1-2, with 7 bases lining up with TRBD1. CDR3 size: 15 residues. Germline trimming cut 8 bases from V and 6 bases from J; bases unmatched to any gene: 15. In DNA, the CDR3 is TGTGCCAGCGCTTTGGGAGAAGGGGGCGTGAATGGCTACACCTTC. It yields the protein CASALGEGGVNGYTF.

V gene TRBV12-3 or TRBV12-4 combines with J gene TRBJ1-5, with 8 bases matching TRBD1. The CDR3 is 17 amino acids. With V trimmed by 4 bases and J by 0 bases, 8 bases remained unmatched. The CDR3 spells CASSSRDRPYSNQPQHF. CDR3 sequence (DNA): TGTGCCAGCAGTTCTCGGGACAGGCCCTATAGCAATCAGCCCCAGCATTTT.

Written as DNA, the CDR3 is TGTGCCAGCAGCTTCCGTCCGGGACTAGCAAAAGAGACCCAGTACTTC. Its translation is CASSFRPGLAKETQYF. The rearrangement links TRBV5-5 to TRBJ2-5, with TRBD2 matching over 9 bases. The germline CDR1 and CDR2 sequences are SGHKS and YYEKEE (reference sequence). The CDR3 contains 16 residues. The V gene end was trimmed by 2 bases and the J gene end by 3 bases; junction bases not matched to a gene: 8.

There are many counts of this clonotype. The CDR3 coding sequence is TGTGCCATCAGCCAGCTCTTGGCCAGAACGAACACCGGGGAGCTGTTTTTT. Its translation: CAISQLLARTNTGELFF. The rearrangement joins TRBV10-3 to TRBJ2-2, with D hard to call. V was clipped by 6 bases and J by 0 bases, with 17 bases between them. The CDR3 totals 17 residues. The germline V gene encodes CDR1 ENHRY and CDR2 SYGVKD.